The clone carrying this T cell receptor (beta chain) was seen once. Its target is unknown. The repertoire was sequenced with immunoSEQ multiplex PCR; TCRdb's copy has only in-frame clones and lacks some. The data show 200,000 or so clones, with roughly 84% seen just once and more than 6.5% held by the top ten. The data belong to a study of cytomegalovirus exposure and HLA in healthy donors. Study-wide points: Specificity of three CMV-associated chains for CMV antigens was verified in vitro.

This sequence was found in a man between 18 and 35 years old in good health and CMV-seropositive. Sequenced sample: PBMCs.

As DNA, the CDR3 is TGTGCCAGCTCACCACAGCAGGCCGGAAACACAGATACGCAGTATTTT. Its protein product is CASSPQQAGNTDTQYF. V and J are TRBV18 and TRBJ2-3; unclear D gene. The germline V and J ends were trimmed by 1 base and 2 bases, with 13 bases remaining between them. Germline CDR1 KGHSH, CDR2 LQKENI. This CDR3 comprises 16 residues.